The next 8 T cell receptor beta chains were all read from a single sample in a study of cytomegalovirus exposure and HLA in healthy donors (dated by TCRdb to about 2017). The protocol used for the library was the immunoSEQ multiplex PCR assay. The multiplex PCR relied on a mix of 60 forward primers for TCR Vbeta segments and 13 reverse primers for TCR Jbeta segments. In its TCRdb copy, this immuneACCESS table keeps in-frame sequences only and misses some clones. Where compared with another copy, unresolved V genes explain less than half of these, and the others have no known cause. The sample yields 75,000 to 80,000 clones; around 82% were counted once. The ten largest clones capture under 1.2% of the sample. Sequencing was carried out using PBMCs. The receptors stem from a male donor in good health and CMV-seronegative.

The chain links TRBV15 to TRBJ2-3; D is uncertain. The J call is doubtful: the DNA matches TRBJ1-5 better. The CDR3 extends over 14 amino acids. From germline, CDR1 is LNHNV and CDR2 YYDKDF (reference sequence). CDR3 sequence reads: CATSRNLNGDTQHF. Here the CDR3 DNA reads TGTGCCACCAGCAGAAACCTAAACGGAGATACGCAGCATTTT.

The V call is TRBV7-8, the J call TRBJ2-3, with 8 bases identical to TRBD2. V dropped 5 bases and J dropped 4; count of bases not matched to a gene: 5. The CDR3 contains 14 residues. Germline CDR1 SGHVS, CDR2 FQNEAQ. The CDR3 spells CASSVGLVPDTQYF. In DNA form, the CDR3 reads TGTGCCAGCAGCGTGGGACTAGTCCCAGATACGCAGTATTTT.

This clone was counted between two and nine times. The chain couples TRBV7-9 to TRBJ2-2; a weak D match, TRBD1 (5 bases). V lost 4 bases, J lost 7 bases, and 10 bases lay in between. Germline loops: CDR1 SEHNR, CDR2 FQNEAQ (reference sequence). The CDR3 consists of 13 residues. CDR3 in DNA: TGTGCCAGCAGCTCGATTACAGGCGGGGAGCTGTTTTTT. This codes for CASSSITGGELFF.

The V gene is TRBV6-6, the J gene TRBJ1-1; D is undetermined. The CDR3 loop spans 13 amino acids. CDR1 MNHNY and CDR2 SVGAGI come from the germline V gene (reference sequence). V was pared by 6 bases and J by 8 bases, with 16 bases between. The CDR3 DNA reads TGTGCCAGCAGATTTCCCGGTTCCCCGGAAGCTTTCTTT. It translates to CASRFPGSPEAFF.

CDR3: CASSVRRATDTQYF. The CDR3 DNA is TGTGCCAGCAGCGTACGGAGGGCCACAGATACGCAGTATTTT. This chain connects TRBV5-6 to TRBJ2-3, with D perhaps matching TRBD2 (6 bases). Between the trimmed V and J ends, which lost 4 bases and 2 bases, there was a span of 11 bases. The CDR3 is made up of 14 amino acids. Per the germline V gene, CDR1 is SGHDT and CDR2 is YYEEEE.

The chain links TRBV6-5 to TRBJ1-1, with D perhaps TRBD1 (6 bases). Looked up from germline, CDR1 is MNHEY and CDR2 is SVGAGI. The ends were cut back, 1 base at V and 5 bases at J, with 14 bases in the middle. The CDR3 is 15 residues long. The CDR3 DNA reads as TGTGCCAGCAGTTACTACGGACAGACTCAAACTGAAGCTTTCTTT. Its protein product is CASSYYGQTQTEAFF.

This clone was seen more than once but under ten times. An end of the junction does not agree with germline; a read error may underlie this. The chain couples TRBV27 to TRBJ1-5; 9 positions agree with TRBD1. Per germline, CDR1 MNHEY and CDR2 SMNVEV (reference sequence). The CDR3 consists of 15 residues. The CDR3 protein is CASSIGQGTYQPQNF. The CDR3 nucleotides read TGTGCCAGCAGCATCGGACAGGGGACATATCAGCCCCAGAATTTT.

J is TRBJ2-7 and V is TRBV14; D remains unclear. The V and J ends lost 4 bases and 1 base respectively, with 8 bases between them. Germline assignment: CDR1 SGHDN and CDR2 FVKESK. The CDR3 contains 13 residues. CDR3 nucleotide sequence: TGTGCCAGCAGCCTCTTCGGTTCCTACGAGCAGTACTTC. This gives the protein CASSLFGSYEQYF.